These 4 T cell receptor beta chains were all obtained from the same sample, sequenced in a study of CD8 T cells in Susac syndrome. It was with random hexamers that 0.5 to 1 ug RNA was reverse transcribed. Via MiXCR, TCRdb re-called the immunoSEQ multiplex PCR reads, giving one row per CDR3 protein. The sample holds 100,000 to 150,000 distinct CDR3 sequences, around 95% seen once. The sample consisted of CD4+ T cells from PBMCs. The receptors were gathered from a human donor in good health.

CDR3 bases: TGCGCCAGCAGCCTGTCCCCCCGGACGGTGAACACTGAAGCTTTCTTT. Amino acid sequence: CASSLSPRTVNTEAFF. The chain has TRBV5-1 and TRBJ1-1; no definite D call. There are 16 residues in the CDR3. The germline V and J ends were trimmed by 4 bases and 0 bases, with 16 bases remaining between them. CDR1 is SGHRS, CDR2 YFSETQ, per germline. The full variable domain, rest sourced from reference TRBV5-1 and TRBJ1-1, is KAGVTQTPRYLIKTRGQQVTLSCSPISGHRSVSWYQQTPGQGLQFLFEYFSETQRNKGNFPGRFSGRQFSNSRSEMNVSTLELGDSALYLCASSLSPRTVNTEAFFGQGTRLTVV.

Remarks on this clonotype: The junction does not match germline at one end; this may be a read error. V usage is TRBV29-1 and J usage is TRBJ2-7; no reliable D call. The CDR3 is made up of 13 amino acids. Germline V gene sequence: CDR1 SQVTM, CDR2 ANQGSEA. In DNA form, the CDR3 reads TGCAGCGTCGAAGGTGACAAGTCCTACGAGCAGTACTTC. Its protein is CSVEGDKSYEQYF.

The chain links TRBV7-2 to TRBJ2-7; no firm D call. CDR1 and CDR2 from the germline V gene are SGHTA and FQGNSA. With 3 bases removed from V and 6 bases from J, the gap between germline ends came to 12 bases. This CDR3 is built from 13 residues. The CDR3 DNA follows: TGTGCCAGCAGCTTCGGCACGGTGGGCGAGCAGTACTTC. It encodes CASSFGTVGEQYF. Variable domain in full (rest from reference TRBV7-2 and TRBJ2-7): GAGVSQSPSNKVTEKGKDVELRCDPISGHTALYWYRQSLGQGLEFLIYFQGNSAPDKSGLPSDRFSAERTGGSVSTLTIQRTQQEDSAVYLCASSFGTVGEQYFGPGTRLTVT.

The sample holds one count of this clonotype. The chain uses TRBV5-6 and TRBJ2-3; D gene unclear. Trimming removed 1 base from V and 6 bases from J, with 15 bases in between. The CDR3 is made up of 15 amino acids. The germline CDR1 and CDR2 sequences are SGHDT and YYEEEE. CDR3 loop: CASSLIGAPGDTQYF. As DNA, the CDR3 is TGTGCCAGCAGCTTGATCGGTGCCCCCGGGGATACGCAGTATTTT.